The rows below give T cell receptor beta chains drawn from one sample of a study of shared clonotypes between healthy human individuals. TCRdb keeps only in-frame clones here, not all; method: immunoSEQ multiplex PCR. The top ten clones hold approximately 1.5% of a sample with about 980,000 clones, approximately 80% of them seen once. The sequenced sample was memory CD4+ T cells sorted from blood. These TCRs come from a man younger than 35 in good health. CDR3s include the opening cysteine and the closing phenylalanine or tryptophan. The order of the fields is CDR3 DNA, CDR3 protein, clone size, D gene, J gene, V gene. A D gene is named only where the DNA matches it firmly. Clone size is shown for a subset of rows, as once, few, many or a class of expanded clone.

cdr3_nt: TGTGCCAGCAGCTTCGAGGGTGGGAGCAATCAGCCCCAGCATTTT
cdr3_aa: CASSFEGGSNQPQHF
clone_size: -
d_call: -
j_call: TRBJ1-5
v_call: TRBV11-2

cdr3_nt: TGTGCCAGCAGTTTTAGGGGCAATGGAGGGCCCCAGCATTTT
cdr3_aa: CASSFRGNGGPQHF
clone_size: -
d_call: -
j_call: TRBJ1-5
v_call: TRBV27

cdr3_nt: TGTGCCAGCGGGCCGGGACAGGGGAGCACAGATACGCAGTATTTT
cdr3_aa: CASGPGQGSTDTQYF
clone_size: few
d_call: TRBD1
j_call: TRBJ2-3
v_call: TRBV11-2

cdr3_nt: TGTGCCAGCAGTCGGGACGCCACCTATGGCTACACCTTC
cdr3_aa: CASSRDATYGYTF
clone_size: -
d_call: -
j_call: TRBJ1-2
v_call: TRBV28

cdr3_nt: TGCAGCGTCAGCCCGACCGCACGGTACACCTTC
cdr3_aa: CSVSPTARYTF
clone_size: -
d_call: -
j_call: TRBJ1-2
v_call: TRBV29-1

cdr3_nt: TGTGCCAGCAGTCACCGCCGGGACAGCTACGAGCAGTACTTC
cdr3_aa: CASSHRRDSYEQYF
clone_size: -
d_call: TRBD1
j_call: TRBJ2-7
v_call: TRBV28

cdr3_nt: TGTGCCATCACCCGAGCGGGATCGGTCGGGGAGCTGTTTTTT
cdr3_aa: CAITRAGSVGELFF
clone_size: -
d_call: TRBD2
j_call: TRBJ2-2
v_call: TRBV10-3

cdr3_nt: TGTGCCAGCAGCCGGGGGGACAGCTTCTCTGGGGCCAACGTCCTGACTTTC
cdr3_aa: CASSRGDSFSGANVLTF
clone_size: -
d_call: -
j_call: TRBJ2-6
v_call: TRBV4-2

cdr3_nt: TGCGCCAGCAGCCAAGTAGCTAGCGCAACCGGGGAGCTGTTTTTT
cdr3_aa: CASSQVASATGELFF
clone_size: -
d_call: -
j_call: TRBJ2-2
v_call: TRBV4-3

cdr3_nt: TGTGCCAGCAGCCAAGATATTAGCGGGGGTTTGTACGAGCAGTACTTC
cdr3_aa: CASSQDISGGLYEQYF
clone_size: -
d_call: TRBD2
j_call: TRBJ2-7
v_call: TRBV4-2

cdr3_nt: TGTGCCAGCAGATCGGCTTATGGCTACACCTTC
cdr3_aa: CASRSAYGYTF
clone_size: few
d_call: -
j_call: TRBJ1-2
v_call: TRBV6-4